This T cell receptor beta chain was documented in a study of T cells in Graves' hyperthyroidism and ophthalmopathy. Overall study results and limits: Ophthalmopathy and stable hyperthyroidism were separated by a 13 V-J model. Ophthalmopathy was identified by the model a median about 6.4 months ahead of onset.

J lost 4 bases, V lost 4 bases, and 10 bases had no gene match. The CDR3 runs to 18 residues. Germline V CDR1 and CDR2: SGDLS, YYNGEE. Amplified TCR beta CDR3 regions derived from RNA transcripts. Researchers ran a first-round RT-PCR on the TCR CDR3 using the HTBI primer set. One entry per CDR3 protein, called by TCRdb with MiXCR from the multiplex PCR reads. The profile covers hundreds of thousands of distinct CDR3 sequences, with approximately 15% appearing a single time and 5.8% taken by the ten largest. The sample, blood from the first hyperthyroidism diagnosis, precedes any ophthalmopathy symptoms. About this clonotype: No antigen is known for it.

The sequenced sample was blood. The receptor was derived from a woman under 40 with Graves' hyperthyroidism that later progressed to Graves' ophthalmopathy. The V gene is TRBV9, the J gene TRBJ2-2, with 13 positions matching TRBD2. The CDR3 spells CASSSRTSGSAVTGELFF. In nucleotides, the CDR3 is TGTGCCAGCAGCTCCCGGACTAGCGGGAGCGCGGTCACCGGGGAGCTGTTTTTT.